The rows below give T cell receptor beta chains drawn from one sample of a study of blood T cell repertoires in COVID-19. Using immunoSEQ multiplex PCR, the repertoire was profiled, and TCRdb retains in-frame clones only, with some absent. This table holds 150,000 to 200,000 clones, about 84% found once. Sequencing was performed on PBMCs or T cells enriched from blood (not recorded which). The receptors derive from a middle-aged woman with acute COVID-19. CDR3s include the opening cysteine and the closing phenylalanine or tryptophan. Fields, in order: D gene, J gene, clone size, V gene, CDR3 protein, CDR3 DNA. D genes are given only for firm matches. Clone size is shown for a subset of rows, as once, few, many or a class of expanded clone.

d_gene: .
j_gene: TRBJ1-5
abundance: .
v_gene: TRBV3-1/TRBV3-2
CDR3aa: CASSSSATNSNQPQHF
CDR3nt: TGTGCCAGCAGCTCGTCAGCCACTAATAGCAATCAGCCCCAGCATTTT

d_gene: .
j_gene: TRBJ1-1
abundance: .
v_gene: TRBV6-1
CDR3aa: CASSELPNTEAFF
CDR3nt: TGTGCCAGCAGTGAACTCCCGAACACTGAAGCTTTCTTT

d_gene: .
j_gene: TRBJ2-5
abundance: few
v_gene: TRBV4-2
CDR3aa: CASSSTSGETQYF
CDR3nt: TGTGCCAGCAGTTCAACTTCAGGGGAGACCCAGTACTTC

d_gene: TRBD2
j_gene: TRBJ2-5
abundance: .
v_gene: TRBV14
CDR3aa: CASSQSLAVAGTQYF
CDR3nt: TGTGCCAGCAGCCAATCACTGGCGGTAGCGGGAACCCAGTACTTC

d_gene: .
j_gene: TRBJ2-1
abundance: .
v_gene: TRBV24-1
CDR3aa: CATSGGGRLGNEQFF
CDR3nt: TGTGCCACCAGTGGAGGAGGCCGACTAGGAAATGAGCAGTTCTTC

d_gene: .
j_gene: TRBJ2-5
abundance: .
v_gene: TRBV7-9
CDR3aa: CASSVQETQYF
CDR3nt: TGTGCCAGCAGCGTACAAGAGACCCAGTACTTC

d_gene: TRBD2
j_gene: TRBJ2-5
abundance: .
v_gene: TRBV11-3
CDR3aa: CASSFAGGSQETQYF
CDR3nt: TGTGCCAGCAGCTTCGCGGGAGGGTCGCAAGAGACCCAGTACTTC

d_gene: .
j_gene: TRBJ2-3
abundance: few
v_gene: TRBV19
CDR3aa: CASSRGYTDTQYF
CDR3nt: TGTGCCAGTAGTCGGGGGTACACAGATACGCAGTATTTT

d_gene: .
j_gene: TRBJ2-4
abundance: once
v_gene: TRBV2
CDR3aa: CATPGRGAKNIQYF
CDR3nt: TGTGCCACCCCCGGACGGGGGGCCAAAAACATTCAGTACTTC

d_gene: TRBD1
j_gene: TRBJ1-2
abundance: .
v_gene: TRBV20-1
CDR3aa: CSARGQYGYTF
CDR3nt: TGCAGTGCTAGGGGACAGTATGGCTACACCTTC

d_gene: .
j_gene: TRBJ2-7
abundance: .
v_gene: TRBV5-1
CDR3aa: CASSLGGGVPYEQYF
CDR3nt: TGCGCCAGCAGCCTGGGAGGGGGCGTCCCCTACGAGCAGTACTTC

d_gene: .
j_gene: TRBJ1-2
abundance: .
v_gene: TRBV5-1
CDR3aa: CASSLESANYGYTF
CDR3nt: TGCGCCAGCAGCTTGGAGTCAGCTAACTATGGCTACACCTTC

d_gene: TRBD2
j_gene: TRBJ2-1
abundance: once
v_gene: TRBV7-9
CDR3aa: CASSLTSSGREQFF
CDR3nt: TGTGCCAGCAGCTTAACGTCTAGCGGGAGGGAGCAGTTCTTC

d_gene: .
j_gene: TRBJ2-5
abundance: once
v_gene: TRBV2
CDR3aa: CASTPLSGGQETQYF
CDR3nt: TGTGCCAGCACTCCCCTTAGCGGCGGGCAGGAGACCCAGTACTTC

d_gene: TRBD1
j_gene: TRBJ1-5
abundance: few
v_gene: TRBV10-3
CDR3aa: CAISGGQSNQPQHF
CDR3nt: TGTGCCATCAGCGGGGGACAGAGCAATCAGCCCCAGCATTTT

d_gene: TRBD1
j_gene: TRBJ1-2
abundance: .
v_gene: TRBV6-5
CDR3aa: CASSYRDRGYYGYTF
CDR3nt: TGTGCCAGCAGTTACAGGGACAGGGGTTACTATGGCTACACCTTC

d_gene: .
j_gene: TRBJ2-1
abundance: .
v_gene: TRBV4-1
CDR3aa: CASSQDNQVTFYNEQFF
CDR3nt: TGCGCCAGCAGCCAAGATAACCAGGTAACATTCTACAATGAGCAGTTCTTC

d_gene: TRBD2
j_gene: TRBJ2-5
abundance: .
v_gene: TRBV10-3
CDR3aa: CAIRRTSDQETQYF
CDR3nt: TGTGCCATCCGGAGGACTAGCGACCAAGAGACCCAGTACTTC

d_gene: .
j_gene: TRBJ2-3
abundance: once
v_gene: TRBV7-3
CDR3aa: CASSPSWPSGTDTQYF
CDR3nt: TGTGCCAGCAGCCCATCTTGGCCTAGCGGCACAGATACGCAGTATTTT

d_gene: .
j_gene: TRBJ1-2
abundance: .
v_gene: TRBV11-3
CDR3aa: CASSPRDSYGYTF
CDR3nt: TGTGCCAGCAGCCCCAGGGATTCCTATGGCTACACCTTC

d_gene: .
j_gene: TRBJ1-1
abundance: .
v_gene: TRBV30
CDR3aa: CAWSVKGQGYTEAFF
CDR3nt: TGTGCCTGGAGTGTAAAAGGGCAGGGGTACACTGAAGCTTTCTTT

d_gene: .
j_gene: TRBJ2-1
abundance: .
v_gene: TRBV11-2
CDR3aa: CASRDFNNEQFF
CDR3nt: TGTGCCAGCAGGGACTTTAACAATGAGCAGTTCTTC

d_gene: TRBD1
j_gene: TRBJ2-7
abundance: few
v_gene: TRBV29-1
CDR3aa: CSAVTGYEQYF
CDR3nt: TGCAGCGCCGTGACAGGGTACGAGCAGTACTTC

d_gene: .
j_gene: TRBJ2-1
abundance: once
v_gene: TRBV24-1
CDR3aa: CATSDGGVSSYNEQFF
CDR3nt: TGTGCCACCAGTGATGGCGGGGTAAGCTCCTACAATGAGCAGTTCTTC

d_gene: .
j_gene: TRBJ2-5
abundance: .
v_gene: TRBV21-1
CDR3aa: CASSFVGTSQETQYF
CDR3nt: TGTGCCAGCAGCTTCGTAGGGACTTCCCAAGAGACCCAGTACTTC

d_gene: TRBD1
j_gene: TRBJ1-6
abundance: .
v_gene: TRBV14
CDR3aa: CARRQGDSPLHF
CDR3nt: TGTGCCAGGAGACAGGGTGATTCACCCCTCCACTTT

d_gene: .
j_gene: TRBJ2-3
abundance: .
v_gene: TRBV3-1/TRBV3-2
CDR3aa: CASSQRDRITDTQYF
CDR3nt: TGTGCCAGCAGCCAACGGGATAGGATCACAGATACGCAGTATTTT

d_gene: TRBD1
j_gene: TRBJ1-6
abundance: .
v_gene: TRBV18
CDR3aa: CASSPGQGAGNSPLHF
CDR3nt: TGTGCCAGCTCACCGGGACAGGGGGCCGGGAATTCACCCCTCCACTTT

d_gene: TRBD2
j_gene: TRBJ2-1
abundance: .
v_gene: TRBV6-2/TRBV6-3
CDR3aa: CASSLGLAGSYNEQFF
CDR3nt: TGTGCCAGCAGTCTCGGACTAGCGGGTTCATACAATGAGCAGTTCTTC

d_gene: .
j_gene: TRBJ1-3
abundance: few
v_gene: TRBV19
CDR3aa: CATSGTLNYGNTIYF
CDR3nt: TGTGCCACTTCGGGGACACTGAATTATGGAAACACCATATATTTT

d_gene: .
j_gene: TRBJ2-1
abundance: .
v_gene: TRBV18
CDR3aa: CASSPLPRTREFF
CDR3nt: TGTGCCAGCTCACCGCTACCTCGTACTAGGGAGTTCTTC

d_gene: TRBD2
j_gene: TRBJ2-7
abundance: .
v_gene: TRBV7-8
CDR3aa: CASSHRLAGNVYEQYF
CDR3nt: TGTGCCAGCAGCCACAGACTAGCGGGGAATGTCTACGAGCAGTACTTC

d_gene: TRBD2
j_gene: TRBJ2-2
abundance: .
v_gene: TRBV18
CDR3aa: CASSPRGRSTGELFF
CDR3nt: TGTGCCAGCTCACCCCGCGGGAGGTCCACCGGGGAGCTGTTTTTT

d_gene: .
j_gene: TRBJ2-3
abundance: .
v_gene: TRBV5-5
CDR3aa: CASSFRGRGGLSTDTQYF
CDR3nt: TGTGCCAGCAGCTTTAGGGGGAGGGGAGGTCTTAGCACAGATACGCAGTATTTT

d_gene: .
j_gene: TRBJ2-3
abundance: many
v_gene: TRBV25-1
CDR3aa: CASSDLLQGLDTQYF
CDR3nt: TGTGCCAGCAGTGATCTGCTCCAGGGGTTAGATACGCAGTATTTT

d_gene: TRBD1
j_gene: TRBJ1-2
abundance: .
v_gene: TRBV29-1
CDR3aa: CSVGPTGYGYTF
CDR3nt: TGCAGCGTTGGCCCGACAGGGTATGGCTACACCTTC

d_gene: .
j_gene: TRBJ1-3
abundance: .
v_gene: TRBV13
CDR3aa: CASSYSGNTIYF
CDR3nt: TGTGCCAGCAGTTACTCTGGAAACACCATATATTTT

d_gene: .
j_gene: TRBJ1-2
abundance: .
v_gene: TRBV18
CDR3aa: CASSPQGRDYGYTF
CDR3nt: TGTGCCAGCTCACCACAGGGCAGGGATTATGGCTACACCTTC

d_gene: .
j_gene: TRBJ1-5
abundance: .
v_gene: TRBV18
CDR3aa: CASSFQGDQPQHF
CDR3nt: TGTGCCAGCTCGTTTCAGGGTGATCAGCCCCAGCATTTT

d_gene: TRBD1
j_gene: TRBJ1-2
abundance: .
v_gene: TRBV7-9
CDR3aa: CASSPTGGFNYGYTF
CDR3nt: TGTGCCAGCAGCCCTACAGGGGGCTTCAACTATGGCTACACCTTC

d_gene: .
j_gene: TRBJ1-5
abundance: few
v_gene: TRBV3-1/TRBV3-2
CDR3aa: CASSLGLNQPQHF
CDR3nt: TGTGCCAGCAGCCTGGGACTCAATCAGCCCCAGCATTTT

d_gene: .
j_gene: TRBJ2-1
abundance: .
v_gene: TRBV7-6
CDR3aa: CASSRIRSMTYNEQFF
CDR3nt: TGTGCCAGCAGCCGAATACGGAGTATGACCTACAATGAGCAGTTCTTC

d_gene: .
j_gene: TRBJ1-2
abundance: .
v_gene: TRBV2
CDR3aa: CASGRGNDYGYTF
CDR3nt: TGTGCCAGCGGTCGGGGGAACGACTATGGCTACACCTTC

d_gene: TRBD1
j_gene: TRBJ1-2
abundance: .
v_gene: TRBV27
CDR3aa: CASSPGTGGPYGYTF
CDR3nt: TGTGCCAGCAGTCCTGGGACAGGGGGCCCCTATGGCTACACCTTC

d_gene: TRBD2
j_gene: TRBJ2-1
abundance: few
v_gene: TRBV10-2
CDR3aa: CASRREWNEQFF
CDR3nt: TGCGCCAGCAGGCGGGAGTGGAATGAGCAGTTCTTC